The source of this T cell receptor beta chain is a study of blood T cells in healthy people across ages. Germline V gene data show CDR1 as DFQATT and CDR2 as SNEGSKA (reference sequence). The trim removed 3 bases at V and 2 bases at J, leaving 6 bases unmatched. There are 14 residues in the CDR3. The use of a sample-barcoded 5' primer and a J-beta primer mix characterized a second PCR of roughly 6 to 12 cycles. Each cDNA molecule was tagged by a template-switch adaptor with 12 random nucleotides. Each CDR3 protein gets one entry after TCRdb re-called the 5' RACE reads with MiXCR. Among about 1.8 million distinct CDR3 sequences listed, roughly 50% were seen once.

Sequenced sample: blood. The receptor was derived from a woman aged 35 to 49 in good health. V and J are TRBV20-1 and TRBJ2-7; 8 bases are shared with TRBD2. The CDR3 loop is CSASLLAVTYEQYF. Here the CDR3 DNA reads TGCAGTGCTAGTCTACTAGCGGTTACCTACGAGCAGTACTTC.